The following is a TCR beta chain sequence with its context. The record originates from a study of blood T cell repertoires in COVID-19. This CDR3 has 15 residues. Germline CDR1 reads LNHDA; CDR2 reads SQIVND (reference sequence). V was pared by 3 bases and J by 3 bases, with 11 bases between. The method was immunoSEQ multiplex PCR; TCRdb's version includes in-frame clones alone and lacks a portion of them. The sample lists hundreds of thousands of clones, 85% to 90% occurring once. The TCR sequence derives from a man aged 18 to 35 who had recovered from COVID-19. The V and J genes are TRBV19 and TRBJ1-4, with D hard to call. The sample comprised PBMCs or T cells enriched from blood (not recorded which). CDR3 sequence (DNA): TGTGCCAGTAGTATCTCGGAGGGAGCTAATGAAAAACTGTTTTTT. Translated, it gives CASSISEGANEKLFF.